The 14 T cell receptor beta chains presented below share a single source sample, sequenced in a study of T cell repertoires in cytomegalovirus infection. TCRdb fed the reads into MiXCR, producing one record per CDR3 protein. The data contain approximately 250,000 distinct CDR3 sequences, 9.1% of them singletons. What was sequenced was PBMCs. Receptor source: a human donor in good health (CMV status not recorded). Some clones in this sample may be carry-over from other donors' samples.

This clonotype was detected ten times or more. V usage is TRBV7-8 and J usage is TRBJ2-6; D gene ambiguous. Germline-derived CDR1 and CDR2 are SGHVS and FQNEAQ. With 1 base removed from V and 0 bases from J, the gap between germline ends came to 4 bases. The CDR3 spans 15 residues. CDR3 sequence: CASSLGNSGANVLTF. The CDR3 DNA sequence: TGTGCCAGCAGCTTAGGGAACTCTGGGGCCAACGTCCTGACTTTC.

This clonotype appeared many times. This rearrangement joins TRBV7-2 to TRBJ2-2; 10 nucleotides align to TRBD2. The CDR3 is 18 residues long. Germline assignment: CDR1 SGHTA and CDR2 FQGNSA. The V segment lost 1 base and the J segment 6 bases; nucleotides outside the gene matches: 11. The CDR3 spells CASSLVALAGYEAGELFF. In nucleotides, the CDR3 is TGTGCCAGCAGCTTAGTAGCACTAGCGGGATACGAAGCCGGGGAGCTGTTTTTT.

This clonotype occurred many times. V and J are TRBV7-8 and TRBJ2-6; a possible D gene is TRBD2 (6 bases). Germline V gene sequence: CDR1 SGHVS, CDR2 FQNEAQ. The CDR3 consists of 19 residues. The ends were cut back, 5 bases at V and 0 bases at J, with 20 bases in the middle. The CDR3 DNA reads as TGTGCCAGCAGCACCCGACCGGGGGTAGGATTCTCTGGGGCCAACGTCCTGACTTTC. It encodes CASSTRPGVGFSGANVLTF.

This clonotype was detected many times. The CDR3 coding sequence is TGTGCCAGCAGCTTGTGGGTAGGGAGTAACTATGGCTACACCTTC. Amino acid sequence: CASSLWVGSNYGYTF. The rearrangement links TRBV7-2 to TRBJ1-2; D gene unclear. V lost 3 bases, J lost 1 base, and 12 bases lay in between. This CDR3 spans 15 amino acids. The germline V gene encodes CDR1 SGHTA and CDR2 FQGNSA.

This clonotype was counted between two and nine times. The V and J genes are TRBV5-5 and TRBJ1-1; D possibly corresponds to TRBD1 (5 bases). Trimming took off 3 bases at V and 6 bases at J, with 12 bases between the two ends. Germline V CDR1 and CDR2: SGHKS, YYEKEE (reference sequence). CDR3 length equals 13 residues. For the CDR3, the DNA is TGTGCCAGCAGCTACTTTGGGACCCCTGAAGCTTTCTTT. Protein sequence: CASSYFGTPEAFF.

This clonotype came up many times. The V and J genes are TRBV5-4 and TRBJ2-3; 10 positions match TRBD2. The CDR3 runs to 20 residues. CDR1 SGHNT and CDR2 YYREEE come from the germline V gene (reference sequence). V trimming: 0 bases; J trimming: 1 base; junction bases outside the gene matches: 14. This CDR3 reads CASSLVQREGQSWRTDTQYF. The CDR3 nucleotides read TGTGCCAGCAGCTTGGTCCAGCGGGAGGGCCAGAGCTGGCGCACAGATACGCAGTATTTT.

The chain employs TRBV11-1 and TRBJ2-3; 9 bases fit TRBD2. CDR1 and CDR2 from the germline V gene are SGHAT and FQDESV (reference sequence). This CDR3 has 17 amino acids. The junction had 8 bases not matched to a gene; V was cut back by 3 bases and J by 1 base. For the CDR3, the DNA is TGTGCCAGCAGCTTCGGGACTAGCTATCGAGGCACAGATACGCAGTATTTT. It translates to CASSFGTSYRGTDTQYF.

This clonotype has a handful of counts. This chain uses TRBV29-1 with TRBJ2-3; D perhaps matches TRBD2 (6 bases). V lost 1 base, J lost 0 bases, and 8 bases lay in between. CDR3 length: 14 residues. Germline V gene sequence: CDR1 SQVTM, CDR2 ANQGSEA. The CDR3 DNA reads TGCAGCGTTGAAGGGCGGGGCAGCACAGATACGCAGTATTTT. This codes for CSVEGRGSTDTQYF.

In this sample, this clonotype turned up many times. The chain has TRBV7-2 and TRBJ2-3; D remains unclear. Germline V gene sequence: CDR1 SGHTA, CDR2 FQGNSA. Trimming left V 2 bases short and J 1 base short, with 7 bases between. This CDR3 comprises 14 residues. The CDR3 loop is CASSLSTGTDTQYF. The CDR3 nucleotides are TGTGCCAGCAGCTTATCTACCGGCACAGATACGCAGTATTTT.

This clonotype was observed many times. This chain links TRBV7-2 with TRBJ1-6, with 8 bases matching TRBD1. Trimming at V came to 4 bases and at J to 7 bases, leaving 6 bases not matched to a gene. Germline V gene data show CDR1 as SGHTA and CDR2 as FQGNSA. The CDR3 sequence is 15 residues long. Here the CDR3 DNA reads TGTGCCAGCAGCTCCCGACAGGGGAACAATTCACCCCTCCACTTT. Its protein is CASSSRQGNNSPLHF. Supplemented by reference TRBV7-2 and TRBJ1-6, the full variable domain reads GAGVSQSPSNKVTEKGKDVELRCDPISGHTALYWYRQSLGQGLEFLIYFQGNSAPDKSGLPSDRFSAERTGGSVSTLTIQRTQQEDSAVYLCASSSRQGNNSPLHFGNGTRLTVT.

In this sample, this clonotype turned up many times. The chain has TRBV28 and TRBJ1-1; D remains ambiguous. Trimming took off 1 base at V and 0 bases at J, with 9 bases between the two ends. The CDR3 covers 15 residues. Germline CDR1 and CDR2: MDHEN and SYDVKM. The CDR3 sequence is CASSLFSTVNTEAFF. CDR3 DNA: TGTGCCAGCAGTTTATTTTCAACGGTGAACACTGAAGCTTTCTTT.

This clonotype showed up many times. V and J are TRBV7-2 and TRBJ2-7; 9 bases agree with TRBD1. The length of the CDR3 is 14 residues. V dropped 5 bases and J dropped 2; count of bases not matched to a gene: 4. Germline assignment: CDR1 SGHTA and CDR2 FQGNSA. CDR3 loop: CASSRTGVAYEQYF. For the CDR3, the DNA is TGTGCCAGCAGCCGGACAGGGGTTGCCTACGAGCAGTACTTC. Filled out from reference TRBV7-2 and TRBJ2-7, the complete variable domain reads GAGVSQSPSNKVTEKGKDVELRCDPISGHTALYWYRQSLGQGLEFLIYFQGNSAPDKSGLPSDRFSAERTGGSVSTLTIQRTQQEDSAVYLCASSRTGVAYEQYFGPGTRLTVT.

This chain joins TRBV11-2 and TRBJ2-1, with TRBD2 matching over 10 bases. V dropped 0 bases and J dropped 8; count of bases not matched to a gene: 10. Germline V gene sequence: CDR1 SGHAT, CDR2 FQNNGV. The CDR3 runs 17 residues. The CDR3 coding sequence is TGTGCCAGCAGCTTAGATCTTTCTAGCGGGAGCATCGATGAGCAGTTCTTC. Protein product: CASSLDLSSGSIDEQFF.

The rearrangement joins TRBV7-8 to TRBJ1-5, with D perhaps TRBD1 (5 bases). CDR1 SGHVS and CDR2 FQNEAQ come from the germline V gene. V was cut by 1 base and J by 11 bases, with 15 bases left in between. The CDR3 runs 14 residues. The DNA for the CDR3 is TGTGCCAGCAGCTTAGGGGGGGGGTACGGGGCCCAGCATTTT. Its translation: CASSLGGGYGAQHF. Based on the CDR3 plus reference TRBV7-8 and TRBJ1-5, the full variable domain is GAGVSQSPRYKVAKRGQDVALRCDPISGHVSLFWYQQALGQGPEFLTYFQNEAQLDKSGLPSDRFFAERPEGSVSTLKIQRTQQEDSAVYLCASSLGGGYGAQHFGDGTRLSIL.